This T cell receptor (beta chain) derives from a study of blood T cell repertoires in COVID-19. About the research overall: Material from acute and convalescent COVID-19 was sourced from the United States, Italy and Spain. The analysed material was cDNA or gDNA that came from T cells, B-cell-depleted T cells, or PBMCs.

As processed by the authors: Estimates of nucleated cell counts were drawn from the amplification of reference gene primers. Sequencing was performed with immunoSEQ multiplex PCR; in TCRdb, only in-frame clones are kept and a portion is missing. V and J calls and clone size are those listed in that table; D and trimming were worked out from the DNA. Of about 140,000 clones listed, around nine tenths are singletons. The CDR3 runs to 16 residues. The V and J ends lost 6 bases and 0 bases, in that order; junction bases with no gene match: 8. The germline V gene has CDR1 MDHEN and CDR2 SYDVKM. This sequence was found in a woman aged 50 to 60 with acute or convalescent COVID-19. Sequencing used peripheral blood. V usage is TRBV28 and J usage is TRBJ2-1; 7 nucleotides agree with TRBD1. CDR3 protein: CASRSRTGTSYNEQFF. Written as DNA, the CDR3 is TGTGCCAGCAGGTCGAGGACAGGTACCTCCTACAATGAGCAGTTCTTC.